The 18 T cell receptor beta chains given below trace back to one sample, sequenced in a study of shared clonotypes between healthy human individuals. Produced via immunoSEQ multiplex PCR; TCRdb's table is partial and in-frame only. The table includes roughly 2.4 million clones, approximately 96% detected once. The sequenced sample consisted of naive CD4+ T cells sorted from blood. The subset here: CD45RA+ positively selected. The receptors were sampled from a man aged 18 to 30 in good health.

Only one count was recorded for this clone. The chain employs TRBV11-2 and TRBJ1-4, with D hard to call. This CDR3 has 14 amino acids. CDR1 and CDR2 (germline): SGHAT, FQNNGV. V was shortened by 1 base and J by 5 bases, with 8 bases between the two germline ends. This chain's CDR3 is CASSLGAGNEKLFF. The CDR3 bases are TGTGCCAGCAGCTTAGGGGCAGGAAATGAAAAACTGTTTTTT.

The gene calls are TRBV6-5 and TRBJ2-7; the D gene is possibly TRBD1 (6 bases). Germline V gene lookup returns CDR1 MNHEY and CDR2 SVGAGI. The V end was cut by 0 bases, the J end by 9 bases, with 21 bases between. The CDR3 loop spans 16 amino acids. As DNA, the CDR3 is TGTGCCAGCAGTTACTCCCCCCAGCAGACAGGTGGGGTGCAGTACTTC. Translation gives CASSYSPQQTGGVQYF.

The chain has TRBV7-9 and TRBJ1-5; no definite D call. V lost 1 base and J 3 bases, leaving 10 bases between the germline ends. CDR3 length: 15 amino acids. Germline V gene sequence: CDR1 SEHNR, CDR2 FQNEAQ (reference sequence). CDR3 DNA sequence: TGTGCCAGCAGCTTAGGAAGAGGTATCAATCAGCCCCAGCATTTT. Protein: CASSLGRGINQPQHF.

The chain is built from TRBV6-1 and TRBJ2-3; TRBD1 matches at 7 bases. The CDR3 runs 14 residues. CDR1 and CDR2 from the germline V gene are MNHNS and SASEGT. Losses at the gene ends were 4 bases for V and 1 base for J; bases not matched to a gene: 2. The CDR3, as DNA: TGTGCCAGCAGTGGTGGGACAGGCACAGATACGCAGTATTTT. Translation: CASSGGTGTDTQYF.

This clone was found once. This sequence joins TRBV19 and TRBJ1-2, with D maybe TRBD1 (5 bases). V was clipped by 6 bases and J by 8 bases, with 13 bases between them. Germline V gene lookup returns CDR1 LNHDA and CDR2 SQIVND (reference sequence). This CDR3 comprises 12 residues. The CDR3 sequence: CASRGERGGYTF. The CDR3 nucleotides are TGTGCCAGTAGGGGAGAGAGGGGCGGCTACACCTTC.

The CDR3 region is CASISVRGELFF. The CDR3 coding sequence is TGCGCCAGCATTTCGGTGCGGGGGGAGCTGTTTTTT. This chain connects TRBV5-1 to TRBJ2-2; D remains ambiguous. Looked up from germline, CDR1 is SGHRS and CDR2 is YFSETQ. V shed 6 bases and J shed 8 bases, with 11 bases lying between them. The CDR3 is 12 residues long.

The V gene is TRBV9, the J gene TRBJ2-7; the D gene is possibly TRBD1 (5 bases). There are 18 residues in the CDR3. Trimming took 4 bases from V and 4 from J, leaving 27 bases between them. Germline V gene data show CDR1 as SGDLS and CDR2 as YYNGEE. CDR3 residues: CASSSRRATPGSIYEQYF. CDR3 bases: TGTGCCAGCAGCTCACGCCGCGCCACCCCAGGGTCGATTTACGAGCAGTACTTC.

V and J are TRBV30 and TRBJ1-1, with TRBD1 matching 9 bases. The CDR3 is 13 residues long. Germline V gene data show CDR1 as GTSNPN and CDR2 as SVGIG (reference sequence). J gave up 8 bases and V 4 bases, and 8 bases lay outside the gene matches. Written as DNA, the CDR3 is TGTGCCTGGAACCCACGGGGGACAGGGGAAGCTTTCTTT. Translation: CAWNPRGTGEAFF. Complete variable domain (other parts from reference TRBV30 and TRBJ1-1): SQTIHQWPATLVQPVGSPLSLECTVEGTSNPNLYWYRQAAGRGLQLLFYSVGIGQISSEVPQNLSASRPQDRQFILSSKKLLLSDSGFYLCAWNPRGTGEAFFGQGTRLTVV.

V gene TRBV5-1 combines with J gene TRBJ1-4, with D perhaps TRBD1 (5 bases). The germline V gene has CDR1 SGHRS and CDR2 YFSETQ. The CDR3 spans 15 residues. V was clipped by 1 base and J by 6 bases, with 13 bases between them. CDR3 DNA: TGCGCCAGCAGCTTGTCCGACAGCCCGTATGAAAAACTGTTTTTT. Protein sequence: CASSLSDSPYEKLFF.

A remark on this clone: Other DNA sequences within the sample encode an identical CDR3. V and J are TRBV5-1 and TRBJ1-1; unclear D gene. The V end was cut by 0 bases, the J end by 0 bases, with 9 bases between. The CDR3 is made up of 15 amino acids. The V gene's germline CDR1 is SGHRS and CDR2 YFSETQ. In nucleotides, the CDR3 is TGCGCCAGCAGCTTGGAACCCGGGATGAACACTGAAGCTTTCTTT. Translation: CASSLEPGMNTEAFF.

The chain combines TRBV28 with TRBJ2-5; D may be TRBD1 (5 bases). There are 13 residues in the CDR3. Germline V gives CDR1 MDHEN, CDR2 SYDVKM. V was clipped by 6 bases and J by 2 bases, with 10 bases between them. The DNA of the CDR3 is TGTGCCAGCAGCGAGACAGCACAAGAGACCCAGTACTTC. Translated: CASSETAQETQYF. The full variable domain, in which reference TRBV28 and TRBJ2-5 provide the parts outside the CDR3, is DVKVTQSSRYLVKRTGEKVFLECVQDMDHENMFWYRQDPGLGLRLIYFSYDVKMKEKGDIPEGYSVSREKKERFSLILESASTNQTSMYLCASSETAQETQYFGPGTRLLVL.

J is TRBJ1-1 and V is TRBV9; possible D gene TRBD1, 6 bases. Germline V CDR1 and CDR2: SGDLS, YYNGEE. The V end was cut by 3 bases, the J end by 8 bases, with 11 bases between. This CDR3 is built from 12 residues. CDR3 in DNA: TGTGCCAGCAGCGGTCGGACAGCAGAAGCTTTCTTT. As protein: CASSGRTAEAFF.

The chain's CDR3 is CASSESDASGNTIYF. The CDR3 region has the DNA TGTGCCAGCAGTGAGTCGGACGCCTCTGGAAACACCATATATTTT. The J gene is TRBJ1-3, the V gene TRBV25-1; D remains ambiguous. The germline V gene encodes CDR1 MGHDK and CDR2 SYGVNS. Trimming shortened V by 3 bases and J by 0 bases, and 9 bases separated the two germline ends. The length of the CDR3 is 15 residues.

The chain has TRBV10-3 and TRBJ1-2; TRBD1 matches at 9 bases. V trimming: 10 bases; J trimming: 6 bases; junction bases outside the gene matches: 9. Germline CDR1 is ENHRY and CDR2 is SYGVKD. The CDR3 sequence is 13 residues long. The DNA of the CDR3 is TGTGCCACATGTCCCGGGACAGGGAATGGCTACACCTTC. Amino acid sequence: CATCPGTGNGYTF.

This clone was picked up a small number of times. This chain joins TRBV27 and TRBJ1-6; D possibly corresponds to TRBD1 (5 bases). The germline V gene has CDR1 MNHEY and CDR2 SMNVEV (reference sequence). V was pared by 0 bases and J by 7 bases, with 13 bases between. CDR3 length: 16 amino acids. CDR3 nucleotide sequence: TGTGCCAGCAGTTTATCGCCTCGGGCAGGGAATTCACCCCTCCACTTT. Translating it yields CASSLSPRAGNSPLHF.

The rearrangement uses TRBV6-1 and TRBJ2-7; 8 bases align to TRBD1. Germline V gene lookup returns CDR1 MNHNS and CDR2 SASEGT. Unmatched junction bases numbered 8, after V lost 3 bases and J lost 4 bases. This CDR3 spans 15 amino acids. In nucleotides, the CDR3 is TGTGCCAGCAGTGATTTGTCGACAGGGGCTTACGAGCAGTACTTC. Translated, it gives CASSDLSTGAYEQYF.

The chain combines TRBV6-6 with TRBJ1-6, with D perhaps matching TRBD1 (6 bases). Germline values: CDR1 MNHNY, CDR2 SVGAGI (reference sequence). The germline V and J ends were trimmed by 6 bases and 9 bases, with 21 bases remaining between them. The CDR3 totals 16 residues. The CDR3 region is CASSPSRGGKGSPLHF. Here the CDR3 DNA reads TGTGCCAGCAGCCCGTCTCGAGGGGGGAAGGGTTCACCCCTCCACTTT.

The V and J genes are TRBV6-5 and TRBJ1-2; weak D call: TRBD1 (5 bases). CDR1 is MNHEY, CDR2 SVGAGI, per germline. V was shortened by 0 bases and J by 4 bases, with 12 bases between the two germline ends. This CDR3 has 15 amino acids. CDR3 sequence reads: CASSYSGVPSYGYTF. In nucleotides, the CDR3 is TGTGCCAGCAGTTACTCGGGGGTCCCTTCCTATGGCTACACCTTC.